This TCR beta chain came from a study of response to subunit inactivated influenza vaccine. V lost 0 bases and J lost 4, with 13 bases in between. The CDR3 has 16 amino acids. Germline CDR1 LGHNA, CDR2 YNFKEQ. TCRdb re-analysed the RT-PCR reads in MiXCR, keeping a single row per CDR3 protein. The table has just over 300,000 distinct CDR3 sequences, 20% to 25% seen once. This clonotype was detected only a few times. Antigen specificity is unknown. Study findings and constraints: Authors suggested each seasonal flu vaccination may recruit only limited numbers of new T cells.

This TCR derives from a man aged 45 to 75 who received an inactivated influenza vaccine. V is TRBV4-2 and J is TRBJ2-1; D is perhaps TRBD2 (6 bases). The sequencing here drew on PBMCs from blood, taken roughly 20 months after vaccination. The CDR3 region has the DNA TGTGCCAGCAGCCAAGAGACGAGGACTACTTACAATGAGCAGTTCTTC. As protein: CASSQETRTTYNEQFF.